The next 18 T cell receptor beta chains were all read from a single sample in a study of regulatory T cells in long-lasting Graves disease. Both iRepertoire HTBI primers and Arm-PCR of CDR3 regions were used to build the TCR beta libraries. MiXCR, run by TCRdb on the multiplex PCR reads, gives a single entry per CDR3 protein. Of fewer than 650,000 distinct CDR3 sequences in the sample, roughly 15% were seen once. Time point in this sample: newly diagnosed GD, antithyroid drugs for less than 3 months. Extracted RNA from PBMCs served as the source of the TCR library. These records were also assigned to another study, of T cells in Graves' hyperthyroidism and ophthalmopathy.

The specimen was peripheral blood mononuclear cells (PBMCs), collected at new diagnosis, from a patient treated with antithyroid drugs. These receptors all stem from a woman in her 30s with Graves disease.

V and J are TRBV13 and TRBJ1-1, with no clear D. V lost 6 bases to trimming and J lost 7 bases, with 12 bases between them. Germline assignment: CDR1 PRHDT and CDR2 FYEKMQ (reference sequence). The CDR3 consists of 12 residues. The CDR3 nucleotides read TGTGCCAGCAGTCGCTCGGGGTATGAAGCTTTCTTT. This gives the protein CASSRSGYEAFF.

At least ten counts were recorded for this clonotype. The rearrangement links TRBV27 to TRBJ2-7; D is ambiguous. The germline V gene has CDR1 MNHEY and CDR2 SMNVEV (reference sequence). The length of the CDR3 is 14 residues. The V end was cut by 5 bases, the J end by 2 bases, with 13 bases between. The CDR3 here is CASSPTDWPYEQYF. Here the CDR3 DNA reads TGTGCCAGCAGTCCTACGGATTGGCCCTACGAGCAGTACTTC.

This clonotype turned up a few times. The V gene is TRBV20-1, the J gene TRBJ2-1, with D perhaps TRBD1 (5 bases). The germline CDR1 and CDR2 sequences are DFQATT and SNEGSKA (reference sequence). This CDR3 spans 15 amino acids. V was cut by 4 bases and J by 2 bases, with 15 bases left in between. CDR3 sequence (DNA): TGCAGTGCTACCCAGGGTCAATTGACCTACAATGAGCAGTTCTTC. Protein sequence: CSATQGQLTYNEQFF.

This clonotype was seen ten or more times. J is TRBJ2-1 and V is TRBV11-2, with D uncertain. CDR3 length: 14 residues. V was trimmed by 1 base and J by 3 bases, leaving 7 bases between them. Germline CDR1 SGHAT, CDR2 FQNNGV. DNA for the CDR3: TGTGCCAGCAGCTTAGTGCCGGGCTACAATGAGCAGTTCTTC. Protein product: CASSLVPGYNEQFF.

V is TRBV7-3 and J is TRBJ2-1; D is uncertain. Germline CDR1 and CDR2: SGHTA and FQGTGA. The V gene lost 10 bases and the J gene lost 4 bases, with 20 bases spanning the gap. The CDR3 extends over 15 amino acids. CDR3 nucleotide sequence: TGTGCCACCGCCTCCCAGACCAGCTCTTACAATGAGCAGTTCTTC. Residues: CATASQTSSYNEQFF.

This clonotype has at least ten counts. The chain has TRBV19 and TRBJ2-1; 14 nucleotides align to TRBD2. Germline V gene lookup returns CDR1 LNHDA and CDR2 SQIVND (reference sequence). After removal of 9 bases from V and 10 bases from J, the junction contained 11 bases not matched to a gene. The CDR3 extends over 15 amino acids. CDR3 loop: CASSLGLAGVREQFF. CDR3 nucleotide sequence: TGTGCCAGCAGCTTGGGACTAGCGGGAGTACGCGAGCAGTTCTTC.

This clonotype has ten or more counts. The chain joins TRBV2 to TRBJ2-7; 9 nucleotides line up with TRBD2. Germline V CDR1 and CDR2: SNHLY, FYNNEI. Germline trimming cut 7 bases from V and 2 bases from J; bases unmatched to any gene: 9. This CDR3 is 15 amino acids long. The CDR3 region has the DNA TGTGCCAGCAAGATTTCGCGGGAGGGCCCCTACGAGCAGTACTTC. Translation gives CASKISREGPYEQYF.

This clonotype was observed at least ten times. The J gene is TRBJ1-1, the V gene TRBV20-1, with D possibly matching TRBD1 (5 bases). The CDR3 extends over 15 amino acids. Between the trimmed V and J ends, which lost 2 bases and 2 bases, there was a span of 15 bases. CDR1 DFQATT and CDR2 SNEGSKA come from the germline V gene (reference sequence). The CDR3 region has the DNA TGCAGTGCTAGACCCCAGCGTAGGGGAAACACTGAAGCTTTCTTT. Encoded protein: CSARPQRRGNTEAFF.

The chain employs TRBV6-2 or TRBV6-3 and TRBJ2-7; possible D gene TRBD2, 5 bases. V was clipped by 0 bases and J by 5 bases, with 11 bases between them. In germline, CDR1 is MNHEY, CDR2 SVGEGT. This CDR3 has 14 residues. The CDR3 bases are TGTGCCAGCAGTTACTCGACGGGGTATGACGAGCAGTACTTC. Its protein is CASSYSTGYDEQYF.

This clonotype showed up just once. A much bigger clone sits one base away, suggesting this may be a read error. The chain is built from TRBV27 and TRBJ2-1; D remains unclear. The ends were cut back, 2 bases at V and 0 bases at J, with 11 bases in the middle. The CDR3 runs 16 residues. Germline V gives CDR1 MNHEY, CDR2 SMNVEV (reference sequence). CDR3 amino acids: CASSLESPSSYNEQFF. CDR3 in DNA: TGTGCCAGCAGTTTAGAGAGCCCCAGCTCCTACAATGAGCAGTTCTTC.

This clonotype was found a few times. CDR3 region: CASNIGDVNTEAFF. In nucleotides, the CDR3 is TGCGCCAGCAATATCGGTGACGTGAACACTGAAGCTTTCTTT. The rearrangement uses TRBV5-1 and TRBJ1-1, with D unresolved. The V gene's germline CDR1 is SGHRS and CDR2 YFSETQ. V was cut by 6 bases and J by 0 bases, with 12 bases left in between. The CDR3 totals 14 residues.

This clonotype came up many times. The rearrangement links TRBV5-1 to TRBJ1-1; maybe TRBD1 (5 bases). In germline, CDR1 is SGHRS, CDR2 YFSETQ. The CDR3 is made up of 12 amino acids. V gave up 9 bases and J gave up 1 base, with 10 bases separating them. CDR3: CATSQGNTEAFF. In DNA form, the CDR3 reads TGCGCCACCTCCCAGGGGAACACTGAAGCTTTCTTT.

This clonotype was observed at least ten times. The V and J genes are TRBV3-1 and TRBJ2-1, with D possibly matching TRBD2 (7 bases). The CDR3 length is 16 residues. Between the trimmed V and J ends, which lost 0 bases and 6 bases, there was a span of 15 bases. The V gene's germline CDR1 is LGHDT and CDR2 YNNKEL (reference sequence). The CDR3 loop reads CASSQDSGLGGNEQFF. In DNA form, the CDR3 reads TGTGCCAGCAGCCAAGATTCCGGACTAGGGGGCAATGAGCAGTTCTTC.

This clonotype was counted ten times or more. The gene calls are TRBV19 and TRBJ1-1; D may be TRBD1 (5 bases). Germline V gene data show CDR1 as LNHDA and CDR2 as SQIVND (reference sequence). V was trimmed by 9 bases and J by 0 bases, leaving 14 bases between them. This CDR3 comprises 14 residues. CDR3 residues: CASLGGFMNTEAFF. In nucleotides, the CDR3 is TGTGCCAGCTTGGGGGGATTCATGAACACTGAAGCTTTCTTT.

The V call is TRBV19, the J call TRBJ2-3; the D gene is possibly TRBD1 (5 bases). The CDR3 consists of 13 residues. Germline lookup yields CDR1 LNHDA and CDR2 SQIVND (reference sequence). V was clipped by 3 bases and J by 6 bases, with 10 bases between them. The CDR3 reads CASSIGAPDTQYF. CDR3 sequence (DNA): TGTGCCAGTAGTATTGGGGCACCGGATACGCAGTATTTT. Looking up the rest from reference TRBV19 and TRBJ2-3 gives the full variable domain: DGGITQSPKYLFRKEGQNVTLSCEQNLNHDAMYWYRQDPGQGLRLIYYSQIVNDFQKGDIAEGYSVSREKKESFPLTVTSAQKNPTAFYLCASSIGAPDTQYFGPGTRLTVL.

There are many counts of this clonotype. The chain has TRBV11-2 and TRBJ2-7, with 7 bases fitting TRBD1. CDR3 length: 14 residues. Looked up from germline, CDR1 is SGHAT and CDR2 is FQNNGV. V lost 2 bases to trimming and J lost 2 bases; unmatched junction nucleotides: 3. CDR3 amino acids: CASSLSGTAYEQYF. The CDR3 nucleotides are TGTGCCAGCAGCTTATCTGGGACAGCCTACGAGCAGTACTTC.

This clonotype was picked up many times. This chain links TRBV20-1 with TRBJ2-3; the match to TRBD1 covers 9 bases. Germline trimming cut 0 bases from V and 4 bases from J; bases unmatched to any gene: 17. There are 19 residues in the CDR3. CDR1 and CDR2 (germline): DFQATT, SNEGSKA (reference sequence). The CDR3 here is CSARDRDRVWSLEADTQYF. The CDR3 DNA sequence: TGCAGTGCTAGAGATCGGGACAGGGTCTGGTCTCTTGAGGCAGATACGCAGTATTTT.

V gene TRBV29-1 combines with J gene TRBJ2-3; TRBD2 aligns across 9 bases. Germline V CDR1 and CDR2: SQVTM, ANQGSEA. The CDR3 length is 16 residues. V lost 3 bases, J lost 5 bases, and 12 bases stayed unmatched. The CDR3 nucleotides are TGCAGCGTTGAGGGGGTTAGCGGGAGAGAGAGAGATACGCAGTATTTT. This encodes CSVEGVSGRERDTQYF.